The present T cell receptor beta chain was sequenced within a study of CD8 T cells in Susac syndrome (dated by TCRdb to between 2018 and 2021). Some background on the complete study: Whether CD8+ T cell activation and differentiation in Susac syndrome was antigen driven was tested using repertoire sequencing. Clonality of the CD8+ T cell repertoire was compared between about a dozen healthy donors, about 14 Susac syndrome patients and some 15 multiple sclerosis patients.

High-throughput TCR beta sequencing profiled peripheral blood CD8+ and CD4+ T cells from healthy donors, Susac syndrome patients and multiple sclerosis patients. The multiple sclerosis controls were treatment-naive patients whose relapsing-remitting disease, either stable or active, fulfilled the revised McDonald criteria. Bulk CD8+ and CD4+ T cells were purified by magnetic negative isolation, whereas CD8+ TEMRA cells were enriched by FACS. Blood was drawn into EDTA tubes, processed within 24 hours, and PBMCs were isolated by density gradient centrifugation. PBMCs intended for TCR sequencing were cryopreserved in liquid nitrogen and were subsequently thawed in a 37 degrees C water bath. Purity of sorted or isolated CD4+, CD8+ and CD8+ TEMRA cells was at least 90%. A remark on this clonotype: Its binding antigen is unknown. No base-level quality is on record; no much larger clone is a single base apart.

From the germline V gene (reference sequence), CDR1 is DFQATT and CDR2 is SNEGSKA. Inclusive of the bounding cysteine and phenylalanine, the CDR3 is 13 residues long. Only the CDR3 part of the read is kept: 39 bases, read in frame from the first base. V has 6 bases trimmed and J has 3 bases trimmed; junction bases matching no gene number 8. RNA was extracted with the RNeasy kit and roughly 0.45 to 1 ug was reverse transcribed using random hexamers. The immunoSEQ multiplex PCR assay, which covers 54 Vbeta and 13 Jbeta segments, was used to amplify TCR beta CDR3 regions. PCR amplification bias was corrected using a synthetic template baseline for primer optimization and computational correction. The original pipeline was this. Only productive sequences were kept, with reads annotated to V, D and J genes according to IMGT and analyzed in immunoSEQ Analyzer. Clonality was computed as one minus Shannon entropy normalized by log2 of the number of productive unique sequences. For each patient and control, public and private clones were evaluated among the 100 most prevalent clones. Susac-specific clones were defined as absent from healthy and MS cohorts, 850 to 1,300 published viral clones and other ImmuneACCESS disease sequences. TCRdb took the public reads, trimmed them with fastp at Q25, ran MiXCR for clone calling and kept in-frame beta chains. One record per CDR3 amino acid sequence lists the most common genes and DNA. In this record, the V and J calls reflect TCRdb's handling and not the investigators' own analysis. Recorded for this sample are 150,000 to 180,000 distinct CDR3 sequences; 90% to 95% of them occurred a single time. Around 0.21% of the sample goes to the ten largest clones.

General findings and caveats noted by the study authors: The number of individuals in the TCR sequencing and HLA analysis was acknowledged as relatively small.

The sequencing sample was made of CD8+ T cells from PBMCs. The TCR originated in a human donor with multiple sclerosis. Recombination connected TRBV20-1 to TRBJ2-7, and 7 junction bases match TRBD2. The DNA reads as follows: TGCAGTGCGGAATGGCGGGAGAGCTACGAGCAGTACTTC. This is translated as CSAEWRESYEQYF.